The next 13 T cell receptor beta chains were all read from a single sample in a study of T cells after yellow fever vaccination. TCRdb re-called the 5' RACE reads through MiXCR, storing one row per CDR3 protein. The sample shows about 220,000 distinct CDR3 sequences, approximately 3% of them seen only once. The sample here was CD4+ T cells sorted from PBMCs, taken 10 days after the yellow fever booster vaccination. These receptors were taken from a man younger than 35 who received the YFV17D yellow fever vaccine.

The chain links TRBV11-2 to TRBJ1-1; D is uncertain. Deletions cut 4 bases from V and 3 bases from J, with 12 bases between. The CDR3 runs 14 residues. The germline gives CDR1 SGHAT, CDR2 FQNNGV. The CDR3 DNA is TGTGCCAGCAGCTCGTTCGCGGCGGACACTGAAGCTTTCTTT. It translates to CASSSFAADTEAFF.

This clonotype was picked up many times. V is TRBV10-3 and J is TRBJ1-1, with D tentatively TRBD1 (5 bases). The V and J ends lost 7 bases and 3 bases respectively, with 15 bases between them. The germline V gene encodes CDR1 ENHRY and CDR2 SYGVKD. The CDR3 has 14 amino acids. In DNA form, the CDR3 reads TGTGCCATCACTGGGCAGGGTGGATACACTGAAGCTTTCTTT. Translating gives CAITGQGGYTEAFF.

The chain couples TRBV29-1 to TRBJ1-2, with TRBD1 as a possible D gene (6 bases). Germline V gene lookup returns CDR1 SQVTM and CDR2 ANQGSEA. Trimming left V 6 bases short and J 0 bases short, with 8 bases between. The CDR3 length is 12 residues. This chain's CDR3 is CSVQGPNYGYTF. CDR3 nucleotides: TGCAGCGTACAGGGTCCTAACTATGGCTACACCTTC.

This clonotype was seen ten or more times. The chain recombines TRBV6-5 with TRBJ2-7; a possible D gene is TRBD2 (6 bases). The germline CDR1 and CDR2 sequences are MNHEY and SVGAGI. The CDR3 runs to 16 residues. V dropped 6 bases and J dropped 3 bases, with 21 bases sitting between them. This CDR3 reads CASRLTLTSGSYEQYF. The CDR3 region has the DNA TGTGCCAGCAGATTAACTTTAACTTCCGGGAGCTACGAGCAGTACTTC.

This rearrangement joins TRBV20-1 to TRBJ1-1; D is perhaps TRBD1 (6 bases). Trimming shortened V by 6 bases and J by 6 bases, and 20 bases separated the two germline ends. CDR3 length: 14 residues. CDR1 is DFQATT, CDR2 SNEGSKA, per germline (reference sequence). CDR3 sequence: CSAVKPQGPPEAFF. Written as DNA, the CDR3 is TGCAGTGCCGTCAAGCCACAGGGTCCACCTGAAGCTTTCTTT.

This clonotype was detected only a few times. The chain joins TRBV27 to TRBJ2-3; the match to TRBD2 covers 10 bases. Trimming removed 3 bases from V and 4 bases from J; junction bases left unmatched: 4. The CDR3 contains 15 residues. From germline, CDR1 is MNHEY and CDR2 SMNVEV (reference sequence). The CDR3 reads CASSFQRGGSDTQYF. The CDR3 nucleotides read TGTGCCAGCAGTTTCCAGCGGGGGGGCTCAGATACGCAGTATTTT.

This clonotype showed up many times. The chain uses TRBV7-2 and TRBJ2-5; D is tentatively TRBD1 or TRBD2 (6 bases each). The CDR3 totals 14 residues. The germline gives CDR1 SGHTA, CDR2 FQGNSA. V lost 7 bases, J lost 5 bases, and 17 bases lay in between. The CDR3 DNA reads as TGTGCCAGCACCTCTTACGGGGGCGGGGAGACCCAGTACTTC. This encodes CASTSYGGGETQYF.

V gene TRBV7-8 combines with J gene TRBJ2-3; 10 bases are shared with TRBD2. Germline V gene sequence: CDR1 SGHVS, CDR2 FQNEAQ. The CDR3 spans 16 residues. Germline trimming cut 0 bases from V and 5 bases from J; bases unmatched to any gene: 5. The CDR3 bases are TGTGCCAGCAGCTTAGCCGAAGCGGGGGGGCTAGATACGCAGTATTTT. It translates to CASSLAEAGGLDTQYF.

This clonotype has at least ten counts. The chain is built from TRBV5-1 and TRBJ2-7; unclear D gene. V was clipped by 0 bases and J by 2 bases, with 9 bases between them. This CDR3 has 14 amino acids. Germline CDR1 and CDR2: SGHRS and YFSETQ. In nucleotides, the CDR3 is TGCGCCAGCAGCTTGGGACACACAGCCTACGAGCAGTACTTC. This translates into CASSLGHTAYEQYF.

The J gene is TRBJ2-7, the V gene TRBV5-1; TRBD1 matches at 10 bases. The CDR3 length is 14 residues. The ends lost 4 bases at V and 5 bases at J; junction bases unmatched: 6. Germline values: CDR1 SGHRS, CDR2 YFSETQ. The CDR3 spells CASSAGQGFNEQYF. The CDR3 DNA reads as TGCGCCAGCAGCGCGGGACAGGGGTTCAACGAGCAGTACTTC.

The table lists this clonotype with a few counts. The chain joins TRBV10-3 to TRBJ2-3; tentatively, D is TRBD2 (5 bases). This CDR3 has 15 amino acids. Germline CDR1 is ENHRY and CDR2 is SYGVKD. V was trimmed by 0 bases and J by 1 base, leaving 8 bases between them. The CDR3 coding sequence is TGTGCCATCAGTGAGTCGAGGCGGGGCACAGATACGCAGTATTTT. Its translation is CAISESRRGTDTQYF.

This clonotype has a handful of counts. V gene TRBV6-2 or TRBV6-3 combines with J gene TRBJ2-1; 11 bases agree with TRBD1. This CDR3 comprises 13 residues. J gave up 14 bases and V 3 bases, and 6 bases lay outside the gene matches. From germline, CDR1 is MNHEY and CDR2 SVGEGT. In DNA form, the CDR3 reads TGTGCCAGCAGTTATGGACAGGGGGCGGGGAAGTTCTTC. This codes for CASSYGQGAGKFF.

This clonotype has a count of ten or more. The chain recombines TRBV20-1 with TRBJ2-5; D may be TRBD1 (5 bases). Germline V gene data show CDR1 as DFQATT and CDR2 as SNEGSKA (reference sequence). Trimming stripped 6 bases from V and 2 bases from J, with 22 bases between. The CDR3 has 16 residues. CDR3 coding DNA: TGCAGTGCCCTCGATCCAAGAAGCACAGGACAAGAGACCCAGTACTTC. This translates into CSALDPRSTGQETQYF.